Below, one T cell receptor (beta chain) is given with its context. No cognate antigen has been identified for it. The sample holds no much larger clone one base away, and base qualities are not on file. This record belongs to a study of OX40 agonist ivuxolimab in advanced cancers. Concerning the study at large: Ivuxolimab was an agonistic, fully human IgG2 monoclonal antibody directed against OX40 (CD134), a costimulatory receptor. Intravenous ivuxolimab was administered to patients every 2 weeks at six dose levels: 0.01, 0.1, 0.3, 1.5, 3 and 10 mg/kg. Partial responses occurred in three dose-escalation patients: two with cutaneous melanoma and one with hepatocellular carcinoma. The paper covers the monotherapy dose-escalation part of the phase I ivuxolimab trial, which included N ≈ 50 patients. Peripheral TCRbeta sequencing aimed to test whether ivuxolimab altered TCR sequence diversity and caused clonal T-cell expansion. Patients were allowed to have had prior anti-PD-1, anti-PD-L1 or anti-CTLA-4 therapy, and around two fifths of the dose-escalation patients had been treated with checkpoint inhibitors. In the dose-escalation cohort, approximately 82% of patients were male, and the mean age was around 60 years, with a range of about 23 to 90. Of the roughly 51 patients in dose escalation, about 20 had hepatocellular carcinoma, approximately 15 had melanoma, 9 had renal cell carcinoma and 9 had head and neck cancer. Findings and caveats that apply to the study as a whole: In the 0.1-3.0 mg/kg groups, partial responders had among the lowest normalized peripheral clonal expansion, particularly in CD8+ T cells. At doses from 0.1 to 3.0 mg/kg, clonal expansion was seen in both CD4+ and CD8+ blood T cells between baseline and week 6. Low levels of normalized T-cell clonal expansion were also seen in some nonresponding patients. Antigen specificity was not determined for the clonally expanded peripheral T cells. After ivuxolimab, expanded clones were on average more numerous among CD8+ T cells than among CD4+ T cells.

The trial excluded patients who had a history of autoimmune disease or were on systemic immunosuppression. Peripheral blood for TCR sequencing was drawn from every dose cohort at baseline, at cycle 4 day 1 and at cycle 7 day 1. Samples came from an open-label, multicenter, first-in-human phase I dose-escalation trial of ivuxolimab. Adults with locally advanced or metastatic head and neck squamous cell, hepatocellular, melanoma or renal cell carcinoma were enrolled in the trial. CD4+ and CD8+ T cells were sorted separately from peripheral blood before TCR sequencing. Genomic DNA was isolated from the sorted cells so that the TCRbeta CDR3 region could be sequenced. The immunoSEQ Assay was used to sequence the TCRbeta CDR3 regions. The source is immuneACCESS, and TCRdb retained only in-frame sequences with V and J called. Part of the clones is not carried over; for the studies checked, unresolved V genes explain less than half of this, and the remainder is unexplained. For this sample the table gives 65,000 to 80,000 clones, of which roughly nine tenths were detected only once. Of the sample, approximately 0.76% is held by the ten largest clones.

CDR1 and CDR2, per the germline V gene, are ENHRY and SYGVKD. Its CDR3 holds 18 amino acids, cysteine through phenylalanine. Only the CDR3 portion is preserved as DNA: 54 bases, with reading frame beginning at the first base. The junction shows trimming of 3 bases on V and 1 base on J, and the gene matches do not reach 12 bases of it. Recombination joined TRBV10-3 with TRBJ2-3; 8 bases in between match TRBD1. This sequence originates from an adult with an advanced solid tumor such as melanoma, head and neck, liver or kidney cancer. The material sequenced was CD4+ or CD8+ T cells sorted from blood, taken in a trial of the OX40 agonist ivuxolimab. The bases read TGTGCCATCAGTGATTCCCGGACAGGGATCCAAGGCACAGATACGCAGTATTTT. This translates into CAISDSRTGIQGTDTQYF.